What follows describes a single T cell receptor (beta chain). The data were taken from a study of control samples from healthy donors and cancer patients. The repertoire was sequenced with immunoSEQ multiplex PCR; TCRdb's copy has only in-frame clones and lacks some. The sample lists about 120,000 clones, 85% to 90% occurring once. The CDR3 runs to 15 residues. Per germline, CDR1 MNHNS and CDR2 SASEGT. V was trimmed by 0 bases and J by 1 base, leaving 9 bases between them. This rearrangement joins TRBV6-1 to TRBJ1-1; possibly TRBD1 for D (5 bases). The sequenced sample consisted of blood. The receptor's source is a man younger than 45 in good health. The DNA for the CDR3 is TGTGCCAGCAGTGAAGCGGGGCAGGGGAACACTGAAGCTTTCTTT. Protein sequence: CASSEAGQGNTEAFF.